The clone carrying this TCR beta chain showed up many times. The entry originates in a study of HIV-infected children after antiretroviral therapy interruption. Study background: Most participating children were previously exposed to EBV and CMV.

RNA-based 3' RACE libraries used unique molecular identifiers. TCRdb redid the calling of the 3' RACE reads with MiXCR, one entry per CDR3 protein. Altogether fewer than 20,000 distinct CDR3 sequences are present, approximately 3.6% being singletons, with the ten largest covering approximately 5%. The germline V gene encodes CDR1 SNHLY and CDR2 FYNNEI. The CDR3 is 12 residues long. V lost 6 bases to trimming and J lost 4 bases, with 10 bases between them. Treatment described: PENTA 11 planned treatment interruption arm or continuous ART arm. The chain uses TRBV2 and TRBJ2-7; D ambiguous. The source was CD45RA+ CD4+ T cells from PBMCs, collected from a donor given antiretroviral therapy, either interrupted or continuous. Subset denoted: naive CD4+ CD45RA+ CD45RO- T cells. The receptor comes from a child between 2 and 17 years old with HIV. The CDR3 nucleotides are TGTGCCAGCAGCCGGGTTGGGTACGAGCAGTACTTC. This codes for CASSRVGYEQYF.